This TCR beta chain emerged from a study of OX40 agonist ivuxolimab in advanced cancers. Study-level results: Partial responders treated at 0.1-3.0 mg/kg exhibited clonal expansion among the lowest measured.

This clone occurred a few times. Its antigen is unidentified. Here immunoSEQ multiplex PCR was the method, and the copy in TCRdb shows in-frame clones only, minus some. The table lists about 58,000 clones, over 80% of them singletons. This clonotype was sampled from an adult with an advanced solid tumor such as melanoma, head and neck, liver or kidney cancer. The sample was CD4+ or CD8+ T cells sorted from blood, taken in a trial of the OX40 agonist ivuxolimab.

CDR3 amino acids: CASSYSGREAFF. CDR3 sequence (DNA): TGTGCCAGCAGTTACTCGGGCCGAGAAGCTTTCTTT. V usage is TRBV6-5 and J usage is TRBJ1-1; D gene ambiguous. V shed 0 bases and J shed 8 bases, with 7 bases lying between them. This CDR3 has 12 amino acids. CDR1 and CDR2 from the germline V gene are MNHEY and SVGAGI.